One sample yielded the 9 T cell receptor beta chains listed below, sequenced in a study of beta chain features in type 1 diabetes. Study-wide findings and caveats: Shorter TCRB CDR3s, moderately but significantly so, marked every one of the four CD4+ subsets in Type 1 diabetes patients.

The antigens these receptors bind are not known. TCRB transcripts that were expressed got sequenced, as all of the isolated RNA had been reverse transcribed. TCRdb's table, derived via immunoSEQ multiplex PCR, lists solely in-frame clones and lacks some. This table has under 250,000 clones, approximately 15% appearing once. The sequenced sample was naive CD4+ T cells from blood. The receptors stem from a man between 25 and 39 years old with type 1 diabetes.

This clone was seen a handful of times. V and J are TRBV29-1 and TRBJ2-5, with 7 nucleotides matching TRBD1. There are 14 residues in the CDR3. Germline CDR1 is SQVTM and CDR2 is ANQGSEA. V dropped 4 bases and J dropped 0; count of bases not matched to a gene: 5. The CDR3 is CSVAVTGYQETQYF. As DNA, the CDR3 is TGCAGCGTTGCGGTGACAGGGTACCAAGAGACCCAGTACTTC. The whole variable domain, filled in from reference TRBV29-1 and TRBJ2-5, reads SAVISQKPSRDICQRGTSLTIQCQVDSQVTMMFWYRQQPGQSLTLIATANQGSEATYESGFVIDKFPISRPNLTFSTLTVSNMSPEDSSIYLCSVAVTGYQETQYFGPGTRLLVL.

This clone was seen a handful of times. The rearrangement links TRBV29-1 to TRBJ1-4; D gene uncertain. The CDR3 consists of 13 residues. V dropped 6 bases and J dropped 1 base, with 9 bases sitting between them. The V gene's germline CDR1 is SQVTM and CDR2 ANQGSEA. The CDR3 coding sequence is TGCAGCGTCCCGGGAGGAACTAATGAAAAACTGTTTTTT. Residues: CSVPGGTNEKLFF.

This chain uses TRBV4-1 with TRBJ2-3; the match to TRBD2 covers 7 bases. After removal of 0 bases from V and 4 bases from J, the junction contained 16 bases not matched to a gene. CDR1 MGHRA and CDR2 YSYEKL come from the germline V gene. The CDR3 has 19 residues. This CDR3 is CASSQDRVSRTSSADTQYF. As DNA, the CDR3 is TGCGCCAGCAGCCAAGATAGGGTGTCCCGGACTAGTTCGGCAGATACGCAGTATTTT.

V and J are TRBV30 and TRBJ1-1; no clear D. CDR1 and CDR2 from the germline V gene are GTSNPN and SVGIG (reference sequence). Trimming took off 7 bases at V and 3 bases at J, with 9 bases between the two ends. This CDR3 is 11 amino acids long. The CDR3 bases are TGTGCCTCGCAACGGGACACTGAAGCTTTCTTT. Translation: CASQRDTEAFF.

For the CDR3, the DNA is TGTGCCAGCTCACCAAGGAGAGCCACAGATACGCAGTATTTT. Translated: CASSPRRATDTQYF. The rearrangement joins TRBV18 to TRBJ2-3; D remains ambiguous. Germline assignment: CDR1 KGHSH and CDR2 LQKENI. This CDR3 comprises 14 residues. The V and J ends lost 2 bases and 2 bases respectively, with 8 bases between them. The full variable domain, with the rest looked up from reference TRBV18 and TRBJ2-3, is NAGVMQNPRHLVRRRGQEARLRCSPMKGHSHVYWYRQLPEEGLKFMVYLQKENIIDESGMPKERFSAEFPKEGPSILRIQQVVRGDSAAYFCASSPRRATDTQYFGPGTRLTVL.

In this sample, this clone turned up a few times. The chain couples TRBV19 to TRBJ2-1; 10 bases are shared with TRBD2. The ends lost 3 bases at V and 0 bases at J; junction bases unmatched: 2. There are 16 residues in the CDR3. Germline loops: CDR1 LNHDA, CDR2 SQIVND (reference sequence). This chain's CDR3 is CASSIASGSSYNEQFF. In DNA, the CDR3 is TGTGCCAGTAGTATCGCTAGCGGGAGCTCCTACAATGAGCAGTTCTTC. Full variable domain (remainder filled in from reference TRBV19 and TRBJ2-1): DGGITQSPKYLFRKEGQNVTLSCEQNLNHDAMYWYRQDPGQGLRLIYYSQIVNDFQKGDIAEGYSVSREKKESFPLTVTSAQKNPTAFYLCASSIASGSSYNEQFFGPGTRLTVL.

This clone was observed a few times. This sequence joins TRBV29-1 and TRBJ2-5, with D perhaps matching TRBD2 (5 bases). In germline, CDR1 is SQVTM, CDR2 ANQGSEA. Trimming removed 4 bases from V and 1 base from J, with 7 bases in between. The CDR3 consists of 12 residues. Here the CDR3 DNA reads TGCAGCGTTGGGACTGTCCAAGAGACCCAGTACTTC. Protein: CSVGTVQETQYF.

The V call is TRBV10-2, the J call TRBJ2-3; perhaps TRBD1 as D (8 bases). Trimming stripped 6 bases from V and 3 bases from J, with 16 bases between. Germline V CDR1 and CDR2: WSHSY, SAAADI. This CDR3 contains 15 residues. The CDR3 loop reads CASSERDRRTDTQYF. Written as DNA, the CDR3 is TGCGCCAGCAGCGAGCGGGACAGGAGAACAGATACGCAGTATTTT.

The rearrangement uses TRBV30 and TRBJ2-5, with D perhaps TRBD2 (5 bases). Germline CDR1 GTSNPN, CDR2 SVGIG (reference sequence). Trimming left V 5 bases short and J 5 bases short, with 15 bases between. There are 13 residues in the CDR3. In DNA, the CDR3 is TGTGCCTGGGAGGGCCAGCCTGGCGAGACCCAGTACTTC. This sequence encodes CAWEGQPGETQYF.